A selection of T cell receptor beta chains follows, all from one sample in a study of radiotherapy plus CTLA-4 blockade in lung cancer. Data came from immunoSEQ multiplex PCR; TCRdb stores just in-frame clones and leaves some out. This sample yields about 80,000 clones, of which roughly 86% are seen a single time; 2% to 2.5% belongs to the top ten. The sample in question was peripheral blood, obtained from a patient treated with radiotherapy plus ipilimumab. The receptor source for this set is a human donor with non-small cell lung cancer who had a partial response to radiotherapy plus ipilimumab. Both conserved end residues are part of each CDR3. D genes are given only for firm matches. Clone size is stated in some rows and not others, as once, few, many or a class when expanded.

>few|15|TRBJ1-3|TRBV6-6|TRBD1
CASTTRTGAGNTIYF
TGTGCCAGCACCACCCGAACAGGGGCTGGAAACACCATATATTTT
>few|12|TRBJ1-4|TRBV28|NA
CASSYNGEKLFF
TGTGCCAGCAGTTATAACGGGGAAAAACTGTTTTTT
>NA|15|TRBJ2-1|TRBV7-9|TRBD2
CASSFSGLGGDEQFF
TGTGCCAGCAGCTTTTCCGGACTGGGAGGGGATGAGCAGTTCTTC
>NA|20|TRBJ2-1|TRBV4-2|NA
CASSQDRSGRRLSSYNEQFF
TGTGCCAGCAGCCAAGATCGTTCGGGGAGGAGGCTTAGCTCCTACAATGAGCAGTTCTTC
>NA|15|TRBJ2-1|TRBV5-1|TRBD2
CASSPSGTSHNEQFF
TGCGCCAGCAGCCCCTCCGGGACTAGCCACAATGAGCAGTTCTTC
>NA|17|TRBJ1-5|TRBV28|NA
CASSLLPGLYSNQPQHF
TGTGCCAGCAGTTTATTACCAGGTCTATATAGCAATCAGCCCCAGCATTTT
>NA|15|TRBJ2-3|TRBV18|NA
CASSPVVGAPDTQYF
TGTGCCAGCTCGCCGGTCGTGGGGGCCCCAGATACGCAGTATTTT
>NA|15|TRBJ2-2|TRBV7-6|TRBD1
CASTATGKNTGELFF
TGTGCCAGCACCGCGACAGGGAAGAACACCGGGGAGCTGTTTTTT
>NA|15|TRBJ1-4|TRBV27|NA
CASSLSFATNEKLFF
TGTGCCAGCAGTTTATCGTTCGCAACTAATGAAAAACTGTTTTTT
>NA|15|TRBJ2-3|TRBV6-4|TRBD1
CASSDLGQGPDTQYF
TGTGCCAGCAGTGATTTGGGACAGGGACCAGATACGCAGTATTTT
>few|13|TRBJ1-5|TRBV7-9|NA
CASSETNQQPQHF
TGTGCCAGCAGCGAAACTAATCAGCAGCCCCAGCATTTT
>NA|18|TRBJ2-1|TRBV15|NA
CATSRSPGPREHYNEQFF
TGTGCCACCAGCAGATCCCCCGGTCCAAGGGAGCACTACAATGAGCAGTTCTTC
>NA|16|TRBJ1-1|TRBV6-5|NA
CASSYSPARGDTEAFF
TGTGCCAGCAGTTACTCCCCAGCCCGGGGGGATACTGAAGCTTTCTTT
>NA|20|TRBJ2-1|TRBV4-3|NA
CASSQERGAGEFSVYDEQFF
TGCGCCAGCAGCCAAGAAAGGGGGGCGGGGGAGTTTTCAGTTTATGATGAGCAGTTCTTC
>NA|16|TRBJ2-3|TRBV10-2|TRBD2
CASSDTSGSVGDTQYF
TGCGCCAGCAGTGATACTAGCGGGAGTGTTGGAGATACGCAGTATTTT
>NA|12|TRBJ1-2|TRBV28|NA
CASSIDSHGYTF
TGTGCCAGCAGTATAGACAGTCATGGCTACACCTTC
>NA|16|TRBJ2-7|TRBV5-4|TRBD2
CASSSQREGPPYEQYF
TGTGCCAGCAGCTCCCAGCGGGAGGGCCCTCCCTACGAGCAGTACTTC
>few|14|TRBJ2-3|TRBV5-1|NA
CASSLLQGTDTQYF
TGCGCCAGCAGCTTGCTTCAGGGCACAGATACGCAGTATTTT
>NA|15|TRBJ2-3|TRBV5-1|NA
CASSLALASTDTQYF
TGCGCCAGCAGCTTGGCCCTGGCTAGCACAGATACGCAGTATTTT
>NA|15|TRBJ1-5|TRBV28|NA
CASSFSRGGNQPQHF
TGTGCCAGCAGTTTTAGTCGTGGAGGCAATCAGCCCCAGCATTTT
>NA|16|TRBJ2-1|TRBV18|NA
CASSPGGILPYNEQFF
TGTGCCAGCTCACCAGGGGGGATTTTGCCCTACAATGAGCAGTTCTTC
>NA|16|TRBJ2-1|TRBV5-4|TRBD1
CASSLGWAGGLNEQFF
TGTGCCAGCAGCTTAGGATGGGCAGGGGGCCTGAATGAGCAGTTCTTC
>NA|15|TRBJ1-4|TRBV7-9|NA
CASSLEVGKTAKLFF
TGTGCCAGCAGCCTAGAGGTTGGCAAAACAGCAAAACTGTTTTTT
>NA|16|TRBJ2-1|TRBV7-8|TRBD2
CASSLGGGLAGVEQFF
TGTGCCAGCAGCTTAGGGGGGGGACTAGCGGGAGTTGAGCAGTTCTTC
>NA|15|TRBJ2-2|TRBV19|TRBD1
CASSIGRDRSGELFF
TGTGCCAGTAGTATAGGGAGGGACAGGTCCGGAGAGCTGTTTTTT
>NA|13|TRBJ2-7|TRBV2|TRBD2
CASATSGAYEQYF
TGTGCCAGCGCCACTAGCGGGGCCTACGAGCAGTACTTC
>NA|12|TRBJ1-1|TRBV28|NA
CASSLTAYQAFF
TGTGCCAGCAGTTTGACAGCATATCAAGCTTTCTTT
>NA|15|TRBJ1-1|TRBV27|TRBD1
CASSFSTGGDTEAFF
TGTGCCAGCAGTTTTTCGACAGGGGGAGACACTGAAGCTTTCTTT
>NA|15|TRBJ1-6|TRBV2|TRBD1
CASTTTGTGYSPLHF
TGTGCCAGCACCACAACCGGGACAGGGTACTCACCCCTCCACTTT